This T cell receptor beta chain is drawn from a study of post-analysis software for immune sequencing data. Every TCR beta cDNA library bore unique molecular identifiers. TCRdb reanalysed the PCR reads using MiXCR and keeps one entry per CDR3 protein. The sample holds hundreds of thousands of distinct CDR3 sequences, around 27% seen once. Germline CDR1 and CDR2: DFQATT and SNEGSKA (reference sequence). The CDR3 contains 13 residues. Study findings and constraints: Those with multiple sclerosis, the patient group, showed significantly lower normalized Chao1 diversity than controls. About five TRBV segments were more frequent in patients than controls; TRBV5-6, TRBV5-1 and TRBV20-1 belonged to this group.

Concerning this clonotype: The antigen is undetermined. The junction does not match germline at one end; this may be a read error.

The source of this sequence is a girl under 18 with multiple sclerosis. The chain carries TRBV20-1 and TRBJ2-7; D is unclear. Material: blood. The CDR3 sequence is CSARRPYSHEQYF. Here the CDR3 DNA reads TGCAGTGCGAGGAGACCTTACTCCCACGAGCAGTACTTC.